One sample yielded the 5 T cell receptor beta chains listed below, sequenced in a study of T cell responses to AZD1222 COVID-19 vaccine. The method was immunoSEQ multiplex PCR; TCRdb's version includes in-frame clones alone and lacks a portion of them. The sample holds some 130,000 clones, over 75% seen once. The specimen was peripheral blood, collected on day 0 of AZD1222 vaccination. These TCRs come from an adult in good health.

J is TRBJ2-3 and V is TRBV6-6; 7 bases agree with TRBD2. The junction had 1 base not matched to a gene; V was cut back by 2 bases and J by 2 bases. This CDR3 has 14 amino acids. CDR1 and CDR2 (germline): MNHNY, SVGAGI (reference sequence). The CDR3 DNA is TGTGCCAGCAGTTACGGGACTAACACAGATACGCAGTATTTT. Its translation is CASSYGTNTDTQYF.

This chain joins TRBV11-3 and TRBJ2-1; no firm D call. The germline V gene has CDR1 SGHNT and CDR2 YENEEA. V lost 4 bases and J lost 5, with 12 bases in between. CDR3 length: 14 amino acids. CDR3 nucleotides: TGTGCCAGCAGCTCCAGAGCCCTAAACAATGAGCAGTTCTTC. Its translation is CASSSRALNNEQFF.

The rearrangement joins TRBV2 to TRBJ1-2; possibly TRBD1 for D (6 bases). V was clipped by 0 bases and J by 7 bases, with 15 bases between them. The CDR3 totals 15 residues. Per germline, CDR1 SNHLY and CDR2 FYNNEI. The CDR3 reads CASSEAVTGSVGYTF. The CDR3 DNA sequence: TGTGCCAGCAGTGAAGCAGTCACAGGGTCGGTTGGCTACACCTTC.

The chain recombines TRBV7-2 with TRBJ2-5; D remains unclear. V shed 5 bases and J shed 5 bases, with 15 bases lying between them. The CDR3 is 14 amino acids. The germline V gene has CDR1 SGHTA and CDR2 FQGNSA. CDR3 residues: CASSLKDGSETQYF. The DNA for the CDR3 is TGTGCCAGCAGCCTCAAGGACGGTTCGGAGACCCAGTACTTC.

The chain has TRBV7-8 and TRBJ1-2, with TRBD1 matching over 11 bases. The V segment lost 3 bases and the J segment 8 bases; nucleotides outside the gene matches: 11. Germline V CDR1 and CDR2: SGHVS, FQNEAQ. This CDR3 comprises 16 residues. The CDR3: CASSFSEDRGLRGYTF. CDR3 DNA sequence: TGTGCCAGCAGCTTCTCCGAGGACAGGGGGCTGAGGGGCTACACCTTC.